This is a list of T cell receptor beta chains from one sample in a study of a mutant IDH1 vaccine in newly diagnosed glioma. Libraries were prepared by immunoSEQ multiplex PCR; TCRdb keeps only in-frame clonotypes and omits some of them. Of about 36,000 clones listed, 75% to 85% are singletons. These receptors are not linked to any known antigen. The material was PBMCs, obtained from a glioma patient whose treatment included an IDH1 peptide vaccine. The receptors were gathered from a man aged 45-65 years with glioma. CDR3s include the opening cysteine and the closing phenylalanine or tryptophan. D genes are given only for firm matches. Where a row states a size, it is once, few, many or the class of an expanded clone; other rows omit it.

>NA|TRBJ1-5|TRBV2|NA
CASMTGYNQPQHF
TGTGCCAGCATGACGGGGTACAATCAGCCCCAGCATTTT
>NA|TRBJ1-2|TRBV19|NA
CASTPTSGPGYGYTF
TGTGCCAGTACCCCTACCTCAGGGCCTGGGTATGGCTACACCTTC
>NA|TRBJ1-3|TRBV20-1|NA
CSARDRNTIYF
TGCAGTGCTAGAGATAGAAACACCATATATTTT
>NA|TRBJ1-1|TRBV7-4|NA
CASSLAVFSSMNTEAFF
TGTGCCAGCAGCTTAGCTGTTTTTTCTTCAATGAACACTGAAGCTTTCTTT
>NA|TRBJ2-3|TRBV21-1|NA
CASSPRWRGSTDTQYF
TGTGCCAGCAGCCCAAGGTGGCGGGGGAGCACAGATACGCAGTATTTT
>TRBD1|TRBJ2-6|TRBV5-4|NA
CASSYPTGGSTGANVLTF
TGTGCCAGCAGCTACCCGACAGGGGGCAGTACCGGGGCCAACGTCCTGACTTTC
>TRBD1|TRBJ1-2|TRBV19|NA
CASSIAGTAYGYTF
TGTGCCAGTAGTATCGCAGGGACAGCATATGGCTACACCTTC
>NA|TRBJ2-3|TRBV6-1|NA
CASRGTTDTQYF
TGTGCCAGCAGGGGGACAACAGATACGCAGTATTTT
>NA|TRBJ2-1|TRBV6-6|NA
CASSWRDNEQFF
TGTGCCAGCAGTTGGCGGGACAATGAGCAGTTCTTC
>NA|TRBJ1-3|TRBV4-1|NA
CASSQQGNTIYF
TGCGCCAGCAGCCAACAAGGAAACACCATATATTTT
>NA|TRBJ1-5|TRBV6-6|NA
CASSPTHPAQPQHF
TGTGCCAGCAGCCCAACACATCCGGCTCAGCCCCAGCATTTT
>NA|TRBJ1-4|TRBV7-8|NA
CASSLGTLAGGKLFF
TGTGCCAGCAGCTTAGGGACACTTGCCGGGGGAAAACTGTTTTTT
>TRBD2|TRBJ2-1|TRBV7-2|NA
CASSSRGLAGGGNEQFF
TGTGCCAGCAGCTCGCGGGGGCTAGCGGGGGGGGGCAATGAGCAGTTCTTC
>TRBD1|TRBJ2-7|TRBV28|NA
CASRRQGASGYEQYF
TGTGCCAGCCGGAGACAGGGGGCATCTGGGTACGAGCAGTACTTC
>TRBD1|TRBJ2-7|TRBV11-2|NA
CASSLPGQIYEQYF
TGTGCCAGCAGCTTGCCGGGACAGATCTACGAGCAGTACTTC
>NA|TRBJ1-5|TRBV5-5|NA
CASSLGESNQPQHF
TGTGCCAGCAGCTTGGGGGAGAGCAATCAGCCCCAGCATTTT
>NA|TRBJ1-1|TRBV14|few
CASSQEGAINTEAFF
TGTGCCAGCAGCCAAGAGGGGGCTATCAACACTGAAGCTTTCTTT
>NA|TRBJ2-2|TRBV7-9|few
CASSLGWGGELFF
TGTGCCAGCAGCTTAGGCTGGGGAGGGGAGCTGTTTTTT
>NA|TRBJ1-1|TRBV6-5|NA
CASRRVKTDTEAFF
TGTGCCAGCAGGCGGGTTAAGACAGACACTGAAGCTTTCTTT
>TRBD2|TRBJ2-2|TRBV19|NA
CASSSPGLAGAGELFF
TGTGCCAGTAGTTCACCGGGACTAGCGGGAGCCGGGGAGCTGTTTTTT
>NA|TRBJ1-4|TRBV4-2|few
CASSPSGGQINEKLFF
TGTGCCAGCAGCCCCTCCGGCGGACAGATTAATGAAAAACTGTTTTTT
>TRBD1|TRBJ2-7|TRBV18|NA
CASSENRGLEQYF
TGTGCCAGCTCAGAAAACAGGGGGCTCGAGCAGTACTTC
>NA|TRBJ2-1|TRBV29-1|NA
CSVGPGLTYNEQFF
TGCAGCGTTGGCCCGGGACTTACCTACAATGAGCAGTTCTTC
>TRBD1|TRBJ2-1|TRBV2|NA
CASSDPRGQNEQFF
TGTGCCAGCAGTGACCCCAGGGGGCAAAATGAGCAGTTCTTC
>NA|TRBJ2-7|TRBV10-3|once
CAVLAGQGSYEQYF
TGTGCCGTCTTAGCGGGACAGGGTTCCTACGAGCAGTACTTC
>TRBD1|TRBJ1-1|TRBV5-6|NA
CASRMTGKGWTLNTEAFF
TGTGCCAGCAGGATGACAGGGAAGGGTTGGACCTTAAACACTGAAGCTTTCTTT
>NA|TRBJ2-7|TRBV6-5|NA
CASSYSPGLDEQYF
TGTGCCAGCAGTTACTCTCCGGGCCTAGACGAGCAGTACTTC
>NA|TRBJ2-2|TRBV6-5|NA
CASRLQKTGTGELFF
TGTGCCAGCAGATTACAAAAGACAGGTACCGGGGAGCTGTTTTTT
>TRBD1|TRBJ2-4|TRBV7-9|NA
CASSPTGENIQYF
TGTGCCAGCAGCCCTACAGGGGAAAACATTCAGTACTTC
>NA|TRBJ2-6|TRBV6-1|NA
CASSVWARDSGANVLTF
TGTGCCAGCAGTGTTTGGGCCAGGGATTCTGGGGCCAACGTCCTGACTTTC
>NA|TRBJ2-5|TRBV23-1|NA
CASSRDTAKQETQYF
TGCGCCAGCAGTCGAGACACAGCAAAACAAGAGACCCAGTACTTC
>TRBD2|TRBJ2-1|TRBV7-9|NA
CASSLRTSGGDNEQFF
TGTGCCAGCAGCTTACGGACTAGCGGGGGAGACAATGAGCAGTTCTTC
>NA|TRBJ2-7|TRBV7-2|once
CASSLSRGRSYEQYF
TGTGCCAGCAGCTTATCAAGGGGCCGATCCTACGAGCAGTACTTC
>TRBD2|TRBJ2-7|TRBV18|NA
CASSPPSVSGLYEQYF
TGTGCCAGCTCACCACCTAGTGTTAGCGGGCTCTACGAGCAGTACTTC
>TRBD1|TRBJ1-5|TRBV2|few
CASSDRGSNQPQHF
TGTGCCAGCAGTGACAGGGGGAGCAATCAGCCCCAGCATTTT
>TRBD2|TRBJ2-1|TRBV7-9|NA
CASSLGGLAKNEQFF
TGTGCCAGCAGCCTAGGCGGACTAGCCAAAAATGAGCAGTTCTTC
>NA|TRBJ1-2|TRBV29-1|NA
CSVSPAGISYGYTF
TGCAGCGTCTCCCCCGCAGGGATCAGCTATGGCTACACCTTC
>TRBD2|TRBJ2-1|TRBV2|NA
CAGTSGRSSNEQFF
TGTGCCGGAACTAGCGGGAGGTCTTCCAATGAGCAGTTCTTC
>NA|TRBJ2-5|TRBV6-6|NA
CASRRGTPVETQYF
TGTGCCAGCAGACGTGGGACGCCGGTGGAGACCCAGTACTTC
>NA|TRBJ1-2|TRBV25-1|NA
CASSGGARYGYTF
TGTGCCAGCAGTGGGGGGGCGCGCTATGGCTACACCTTC
>TRBD2|TRBJ2-7|TRBV4-1|few
CASSQWEGYEQYF
TGCGCCAGCAGCCAATGGGAGGGCTACGAGCAGTACTTC
>NA|TRBJ2-3|TRBV11-2|NA
CASSSTGGGPDTQYF
TGTGCCAGCAGCTCCACGGGTGGGGGACCAGATACGCAGTATTTT
>NA|TRBJ1-1|TRBV5-1|NA
CASSLYGVTEAFF
TGCGCCAGCAGCTTGTACGGGGTCACTGAAGCTTTCTTT
>NA|TRBJ2-7|TRBV7-9|NA
CASSLFVGKGSPCEQYF
TGTGCCAGCAGCTTATTCGTTGGTAAAGGGTCCCCCTGCGAGCAGTACTTC
>TRBD1|TRBJ1-2|TRBV7-3|NA
CASLRGQGGYGYTF
TGTGCCAGCCTAAGGGGACAGGGTGGCTATGGCTACACCTTC